One sample yielded the 18 T cell receptor beta chains listed below, sequenced in a study of blood T cells in healthy people across ages (dated by TCRdb to about 2015). Library generation was performed with 5' RACE. Reads for this sample came from an Illumina HiSeq 2500. A second PCR of about 6 to 11 cycles was run with a J-beta primer mix and a sample-barcoded 5' primer. TCRdb reanalyzed the raw reads on its own, using fastp at Q25 for trimming and MiXCR for clone calling, and kept in-frame beta chains. Each entry merges the rows of one CDR3 protein and shows their most common DNA and genes. This sample lists roughly 650,000 distinct CDR3 sequences; approximately 31% were detected once. Jointly, the top ten make up approximately 15% of the sample. The sample taken for sequencing was blood. All receptors derive from a woman at least 80 years old in good health. Donor details come from another sample of the same person, matched by shared clones.

The chain combines TRBV9 with TRBJ2-7; 7 bases line up with TRBD2. The assigned J gene may be wrong: the sequence end matches TRBJ2-5 better. Per germline, CDR1 SGDLS and CDR2 YYNGEE. The CDR3 extends over 15 amino acids. The CDR3 nucleotides are TGTGCCAGCAGCGTAGGGGGGGGTGCCCCAGAGACCCAGTACTTC. It codes for CASSVGGGAPETQYF.

This clonotype was detected a few times. The chain has TRBV24-1 and TRBJ1-4, with 7 bases lining up with TRBD1. CDR1 and CDR2 (germline): KGHDR, SFDVKD. Trimming took 2 bases from V and 3 from J; bases not matched to a gene: 11. The CDR3 runs to 18 residues. In DNA form, the CDR3 reads TGTGCCACCAGTGATTCAAGAAACGACAGGGTGGCTAATGAAAAACTGTTTTTT. The encoded protein is CATSDSRNDRVANEKLFF.

V and J are TRBV29-1 and TRBJ2-3, with D possibly being TRBD2 (6 bases). The V end was cut by 7 bases, the J end by 0 bases, with 11 bases between. Germline values: CDR1 SQVTM, CDR2 ANQGSEA. This CDR3 is 13 amino acids long. CDR3 amino acids: CSAEEGSTDTQYF. The CDR3 coding sequence is TGCAGCGCTGAGGAGGGAAGCACAGATACGCAGTATTTT.

The V gene is TRBV5-6, the J gene TRBJ1-1, with no clear D. V dropped 6 bases and J dropped 0 bases, with 15 bases sitting between them. CDR1 and CDR2 (germline): SGHDT, YYEEEE. The CDR3 covers 15 residues. Here the CDR3 reads CASNLFVGMNTEAFF. The CDR3 DNA reads TGTGCCAGCAACCTCTTTGTAGGGATGAACACTGAAGCTTTCTTT.

The chain is built from TRBV30 and TRBJ2-5; D remains ambiguous. Germline V gene sequence: CDR1 GTSNPN, CDR2 SVGIG (reference sequence). This CDR3 comprises 13 residues. V lost 0 bases, J lost 5 bases, and 10 bases lay in between. CDR3 in amino acids: CAWSVGGLETQYF. CDR3 DNA sequence: TGTGCCTGGAGTGTAGGCGGTCTGGAGACCCAGTACTTC.

The CDR3: CASSTPRTANTEAFF. The CDR3 DNA sequence: TGTGCCAGCAGTACTCCCAGGACAGCGAACACTGAAGCTTTCTTT. The rearrangement links TRBV6-2 or TRBV6-3 to TRBJ1-1; D may be TRBD1 (6 bases). This CDR3 spans 15 amino acids. In germline, CDR1 is MNHEY, CDR2 SVGEGT. V dropped 5 bases and J dropped 1 base, with 14 bases sitting between them.

This chain uses TRBV6-1 with TRBJ1-2; D call uncertain. The CDR3 covers 11 residues. V lost 8 bases and J 3 bases, leaving 7 bases between the germline ends. Germline V gene sequence: CDR1 MNHNS, CDR2 SASEGT. CDR3 bases: TGTGCCAGCGGGATAGACTATGGCTACACCTTC. Translation gives CASGIDYGYTF.

This clonotype was observed many times. The V call is TRBV29-1, the J call TRBJ2-5; D is undetermined. Germline V lookup: CDR1 SQVTM, CDR2 ANQGSEA. V lost 6 bases, J lost 5 bases, and 10 bases lay in between. The CDR3 totals 11 residues. The CDR3 loop is CSVTSWETQYF. The CDR3 bases are TGCAGCGTGACCTCCTGGGAGACCCAGTACTTC. Full variable domain (rest looked up from reference TRBV29-1 and TRBJ2-5): SAVISQKPSRDICQRGTSLTIQCQVDSQVTMMFWYRQQPGQSLTLIATANQGSEATYESGFVIDKFPISRPNLTFSTLTVSNMSPEDSSIYLCSVTSWETQYFGPGTRLLVL.

Turning to this clonotype: Its ends do not fully match the called genes, so a read error is possible. This chain joins TRBV7-8 and TRBJ2-1; 8 positions agree with TRBD2. The CDR3 totals 15 residues. CDR1 is SGHVS and CDR2 is FQNEAQ in the germline V gene. CDR3 amino acids: CASREAGASCNEQFF. CDR3 coding DNA: TGTGCCAGCAGGGAAGCGGGGGCCTCCTGCAATGAGCAGTTCTTC.

There are a few counts of this clonotype. Compared with germline, one end of the junction differs, possibly owing to a read error. The CDR3 spells CACSFLAGAQETQYF. The CDR3 DNA sequence: TGTGCCTGCAGTTTTTTAGCGGGGGCCCAAGAGACCCAGTACTTC. The V and J genes are TRBV12-3 or TRBV12-4 and TRBJ2-5; 9 nucleotides match TRBD2. The CDR3 is 15 residues long.

V is TRBV6-5 and J is TRBJ2-5, with D unclear. The V gene lost 8 bases and the J gene lost 5 bases, with 12 bases spanning the gap. There are 12 residues in the CDR3. The germline CDR1 and CDR2 sequences are MNHEY and SVGAGI. In DNA form, the CDR3 reads TGTGCCAGCGGCCCAACCCGGGAGACCCAGTACTTC. It encodes CASGPTRETQYF.

About this clonotype itself: The junction differs from germline at one of its ends, possibly a read error. The rearrangement links TRBV6-2 or TRBV6-3 to TRBJ1-2; weak D call: TRBD1 (5 bases). This CDR3 has 14 residues. Looked up from germline, CDR1 is MNHEY and CDR2 is SVGEGT. In DNA form, the CDR3 reads TGTGCCGGCAGTTCCGCGGGACGGCTCTATGGCTACACCTTC. This sequence encodes CAGSSAGRLYGYTF.

In regard to this clonotype: This could be a read error, since a much larger clone is one nucleotide away. This chain uses TRBV2 with TRBJ2-1; D is undetermined. The assigned J gene may be wrong: the sequence end matches TRBJ2-7 better. CDR1 is SNHLY, CDR2 FYNNEI, per germline. This CDR3 has 13 amino acids. In DNA form, the CDR3 reads TGTGCCAGCAGAGGAATAACAGCGCCGAAGCAGTACTTC. Translation gives CASRGITAPKQYF.

There are many counts of this clonotype. V and J are TRBV9 and TRBJ2-5, with a tentative D call TRBD2 (6 bases). V lost 3 bases and J lost 3, with 12 bases in between. The CDR3 loop spans 14 amino acids. Germline values: CDR1 SGDLS, CDR2 YYNGEE. CDR3 sequence reads: CASSAGTFEETQYF. The CDR3 nucleotides read TGTGCCAGCAGCGCAGGGACTTTCGAAGAGACCCAGTACTTC.

This clonotype was observed at least ten times. This sequence joins TRBV5-1 and TRBJ2-1; 7 bases fit TRBD1. The V and J ends lost 6 bases and 4 bases, in that order; junction bases with no gene match: 13. CDR1 SGHRS and CDR2 YFSETQ come from the germline V gene. This CDR3 comprises 16 residues. CDR3 sequence reads: CASKERDSLIYNEQFF. The CDR3 DNA is TGCGCCAGCAAGGAAAGGGACAGTCTTATATACAATGAGCAGTTCTTC.

The V call is TRBV6-2 or TRBV6-3, the J call TRBJ2-1, with D perhaps being TRBD1 or TRBD2 (6 bases each). The CDR3 is 15 residues long. Deletions cut 7 bases from V and 7 bases from J, with 20 bases between. Germline V gene data show CDR1 as MNHEY and CDR2 as SVGEGT. The CDR3: CASNDAGGQYNEQFF. CDR3 sequence (DNA): TGTGCCAGCAATGATGCCGGGGGCCAATATAATGAGCAGTTCTTC.

The chain carries TRBV5-1 and TRBJ1-3; D remains ambiguous. Germline V gene data show CDR1 as SGHRS and CDR2 as YFSETQ. CDR3 length: 15 amino acids. V lost 2 bases to trimming and J lost 0 bases, with 9 bases between them. The CDR3 sequence is CASSLGLISGNTIYF. Here the CDR3 DNA reads TGCGCCAGCAGCTTAGGTCTGATCTCTGGAAACACCATATATTTT. The full variable domain, its missing parts supplied by reference TRBV5-1 and TRBJ1-3, is KAGVTQTPRYLIKTRGQQVTLSCSPISGHRSVSWYQQTPGQGLQFLFEYFSETQRNKGNFPGRFSGRQFSNSRSEMNVSTLELGDSALYLCASSLGLISGNTIYFGEGSWLTVV.

This clonotype was picked up many times. This chain uses TRBV24-1 with TRBJ2-3; 11 nucleotides align to TRBD1. The CDR3 sequence is 15 residues long. Germline V lookup: CDR1 KGHDR, CDR2 SFDVKD. Trimming took 9 bases from V and 3 from J; bases not matched to a gene: 7. The CDR3 DNA is TGTGCCACCGAAACCGGGACAGGGGGTACAGATACGCAGTATTTT. Amino acids: CATETGTGGTDTQYF.